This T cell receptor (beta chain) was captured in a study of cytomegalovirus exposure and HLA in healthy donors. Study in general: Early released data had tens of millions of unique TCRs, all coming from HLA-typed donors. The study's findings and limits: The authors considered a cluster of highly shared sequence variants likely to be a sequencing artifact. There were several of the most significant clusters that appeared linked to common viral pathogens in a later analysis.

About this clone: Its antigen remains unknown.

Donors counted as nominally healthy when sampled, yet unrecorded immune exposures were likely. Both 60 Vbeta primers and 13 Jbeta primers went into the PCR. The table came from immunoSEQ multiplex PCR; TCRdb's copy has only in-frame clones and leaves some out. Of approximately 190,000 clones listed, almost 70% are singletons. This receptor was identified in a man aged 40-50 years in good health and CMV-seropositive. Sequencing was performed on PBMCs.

The CDR3 is CASSPTGDSGNTIYF. Written as DNA, the CDR3 is TGTGCCAGCTCACCGACAGGTGACTCTGGAAACACCATATATTTT. The V and J genes are TRBV18 and TRBJ1-3, with D possibly matching TRBD1 (6 bases). CDR3 size: 15 residues. Looked up from germline, CDR1 is KGHSH and CDR2 is LQKENI. V was shortened by 3 bases and J by 0 bases, with 9 bases between the two germline ends.